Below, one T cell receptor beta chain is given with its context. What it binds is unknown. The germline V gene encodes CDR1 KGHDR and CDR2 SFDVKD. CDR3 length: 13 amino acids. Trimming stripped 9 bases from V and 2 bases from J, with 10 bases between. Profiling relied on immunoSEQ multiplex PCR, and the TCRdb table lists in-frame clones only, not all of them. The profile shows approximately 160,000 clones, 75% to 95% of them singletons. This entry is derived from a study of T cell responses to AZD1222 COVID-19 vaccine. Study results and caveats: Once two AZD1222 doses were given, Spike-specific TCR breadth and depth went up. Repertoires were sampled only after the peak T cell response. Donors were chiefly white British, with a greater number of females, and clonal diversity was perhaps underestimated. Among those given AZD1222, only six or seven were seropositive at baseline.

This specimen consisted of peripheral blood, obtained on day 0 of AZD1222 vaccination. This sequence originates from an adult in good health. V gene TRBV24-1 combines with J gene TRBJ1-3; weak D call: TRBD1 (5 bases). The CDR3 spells CATAGVTGNTIYF. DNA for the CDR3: TGTGCCACCGCGGGGGTCACTGGAAACACCATATATTTT.